This T cell receptor beta chain was recorded in a study of blood T cell repertoires in COVID-19. Produced via immunoSEQ multiplex PCR; TCRdb's table is partial and in-frame only. The sample has about 480,000 clones, roughly 88% seen once. Participants came from some 26 US areas, aged roughly 18 to 95 years. This CDR3 region has 13 residues. The germline V and J ends were trimmed by 6 bases and 5 bases, with 13 bases remaining between them. The gene calls are TRBV12-3 or TRBV12-4 and TRBJ2-5; tentative D call: TRBD2 (6 bases). This TCR was sampled from a woman in her thirties or forties who had recovered from COVID-19. Sequenced sample: PBMCs or T cells enriched from blood (not recorded which). The CDR3 sequence is CASRPSGEETQYF. CDR3 coding DNA: TGTGCCAGCAGACCCTCGGGGGAGGAGACCCAGTACTTC.